This TCR beta chain is drawn from a study of blood T cells in healthy people across ages. V was cut by 5 bases and J by 3 bases, with 11 bases left in between. The CDR3 is made up of 14 amino acids. CDR1 is SGHTA and CDR2 is FQGNSA in the germline V gene. Then a second PCR, running about 6 to 11 cycles, was carried out with a sample-barcoded 5' primer and a J-beta primer mix. TCRdb re-called the 5' RACE reads through MiXCR, storing one row per CDR3 protein. The sample carries approximately 830,000 distinct CDR3 sequences, roughly 60% recorded once. Total RNA extraction produced at least 5.5 micrograms (per sample) for the study. There are a few counts of this clonotype.

The chain combines TRBV7-2 with TRBJ1-5, with D tentatively TRBD1 (5 bases). The clonotype comes from a man aged 30 to 45 in good health. The sequenced material came from blood. CDR3 in amino acids: CASSQSGPNQPQHF. The DNA for the CDR3 is TGTGCCAGCAGCCAGTCAGGGCCCAATCAGCCCCAGCATTTT.